This T cell receptor (beta chain) was documented in a study of T-cell reconstitution after alpha-beta-depleted transplantation in children. Study-level findings and limits: Newly made T cells mostly supplied T-cell counts and diversity one year after transplant. The study traced high day-60 TCRbeta diversity in some patients to surviving recipient T cells and thymic progenitors. Several hundred rapidly expanded clones from non-depleted graft cells reportedly supplied alpha-beta T cells about two months post-transplant.

Preparation of the TCRbeta library was carried out with unique molecular identifiers. MiXCR was run by TCRdb on the PCR reads, yielding one entry per CDR3 protein. The sample includes 100,000 or so distinct CDR3 sequences, 4.5% to 7.5% of them seen just once. V gave up 9 bases and J gave up 9 bases; unmatched junction bases: 9. Per germline, CDR1 MNHNS and CDR2 SASEGT. CDR3 length: 14 amino acids. This clonotype was seen a handful of times. Its antigen is undetermined. The source of this sequence is a female patient aged 2 to 10 who had a stem cell transplant for Fanconi anemia, so the T cells may come from the graft donor. Here the sequenced sample was PBMCs, mostly from graft donor cells, taken 60 days after TCRalphabeta/CD19-depleted stem cell transplant. The V gene is TRBV6-1, the J gene TRBJ2-1, with 12 nucleotides matching TRBD1. The CDR3 sequence: CASLPGQGASEQFF. The CDR3, as DNA: TGTGCCAGTCTACCGGGACAGGGGGCAAGTGAGCAGTTCTTC.